The 7 T cell receptor beta chains reported below all come from one sample, sequenced in a study of cytomegalovirus exposure and HLA in healthy donors. Repertoires were generated with immunoSEQ multiplex PCR, while TCRdb's copy carries only in-frame clones and drops some. The sample contains around 58,000 clones, approximately 90% of which appear only once. What was sequenced was PBMCs. These receptors came from a woman between 18 and 30 years old in good health and CMV-seronegative.

This rearrangement joins TRBV9 to TRBJ1-1; D remains unclear. Germline lookup yields CDR1 SGDLS and CDR2 YYNGEE. V was cut by 3 bases and J by 2 bases, with 5 bases left in between. The CDR3 runs to 12 residues. CDR3 nucleotide sequence: TGTGCCAGCAGCGACCTAAACACTGAAGCTTTCTTT. This sequence encodes CASSDLNTEAFF.

The rearrangement uses TRBV4-3 and TRBJ2-1; 9 nucleotides match TRBD2. CDR1 LGHNA and CDR2 YSLEER come from the germline V gene. This CDR3 has 12 amino acids. The J segment lost 10 bases and the V segment lost 4 bases, leaving 2 bases of the junction unmatched. The CDR3 DNA sequence: TGCGCCAGCAGCCCCCTAGCGGGGGAGCAGTTCTTC. As protein: CASSPLAGEQFF.

The chain uses TRBV27 and TRBJ1-2; no clear D. Germline V CDR1 and CDR2: MNHEY, SMNVEV (reference sequence). This CDR3 comprises 14 residues. The V end was cut by 6 bases, the J end by 4 bases, with 15 bases between. CDR3 nucleotide sequence: TGTGCCAGCAGAAATCTTAGGGAGATCTATGGCTACACCTTC. Its protein product is CASRNLREIYGYTF.

This clone was seen a few times. V and J are TRBV27 and TRBJ1-5, with unresolved D. The CDR3 is 16 residues long. Germline V lookup: CDR1 MNHEY, CDR2 SMNVEV (reference sequence). Trimming removed 2 bases from V and 1 base from J, with 12 bases in between. CDR3 amino acids: CASSLKSLESNQPQHF. For the CDR3, the DNA is TGTGCCAGCAGTTTAAAGAGCCTTGAGAGCAATCAGCCCCAGCATTTT.

This chain uses TRBV4-2 with TRBJ2-3; 9 bases map to TRBD2. This CDR3 comprises 19 residues. Trimming took 1 base from V and 2 from J; bases not matched to a gene: 13. Germline loops: CDR1 LGHNA, CDR2 YNFKEQ. CDR3 nucleotide sequence: TGTGCCAGCAGCCAAGGAGCTAGCGGGACGGACGAGGACACAGATACGCAGTATTTT. Protein sequence: CASSQGASGTDEDTDTQYF.

A single count supports this clone. The rearrangement joins TRBV4-3 to TRBJ2-5; 7 bases agree with TRBD2. Germline loops: CDR1 LGHNA, CDR2 YSLEER. The CDR3 runs to 16 residues. J lost 2 bases, V lost 4 bases, and 10 bases had no gene match. As DNA, the CDR3 is TGCGCCAGCAGCCTCAAATCGGGGGGTCCACAAGAGACCCAGTACTTC. It is translated as CASSLKSGGPQETQYF.

The chain employs TRBV4-3 and TRBJ2-7; 8 nucleotides match TRBD2. The CDR3 runs 13 residues. Germline CDR1 is LGHNA and CDR2 is YSLEER. Trimming removed 6 bases from V and 6 bases from J; junction bases left unmatched: 7. In DNA form, the CDR3 reads TGCGCCAGCAGTCAGATAGCGGGGTCCGAGCAGTACTTC. It translates to CASSQIAGSEQYF.